The 24 T cell receptor beta chains below were found in one sample sequenced in a study of patients and donors after allogeneic stem cell transplantation. TCRdb processed the RT-PCR reads anew with MiXCR; each CDR3 protein has one entry. The sample includes fewer than 75,000 distinct CDR3 sequences, around a quarter seen only once; the top ten take 26%. The sample taken for sequencing was blood, either unsorted or a sorted T cell fraction (not recorded which). The receptors shown here come from a human donor who was either an allogeneic HSCT recipient or a stem cell or donor lymphocyte infusion donor (not recorded which). It is not recorded whose cells these are; they may come from a transplant donor.

This clonotype was seen at least ten times. V is TRBV29-1 and J is TRBJ1-1; weak D call: TRBD1 (5 bases). Trimming left V 4 bases short and J 5 bases short, with 11 bases between. CDR1 is SQVTM and CDR2 is ANQGSEA in the germline V gene. The CDR3 consists of 12 residues. The CDR3 here is CSVGRVATEAFF. DNA of the CDR3: TGCAGCGTTGGCAGGGTGGCGACTGAAGCTTTCTTT.

This clonotype was recorded at least ten times. This chain joins TRBV12-3 or TRBV12-4 and TRBJ1-5; 9 nucleotides line up with TRBD1. Trimming cost V 7 bases and J 7 bases; bases outside gene matches: 8. There are 14 residues in the CDR3. Here the CDR3 reads CASTLQGASQPQHF. Written as DNA, the CDR3 is TGTGCCAGCACCTTACAGGGGGCAAGCCAGCCCCAGCATTTT.

There are a few counts of this clonotype. The genes are TRBV12-3 or TRBV12-4 and TRBJ1-5, with D perhaps TRBD1 (5 bases). With 1 base removed from V and 7 bases from J, the gap between germline ends came to 11 bases. CDR3 length equals 14 residues. The CDR3, as DNA: TGTGCCAGCAGTTTAGGAGGGGTCGAGCAGCCCCAGCATTTT. Amino acid sequence: CASSLGGVEQPQHF.

This clonotype occurred a few times. The chain links TRBV20-1 to TRBJ1-1, with D possibly matching TRBD1 (6 bases). Trimming removed 6 bases from V and 0 bases from J, with 14 bases in between. This CDR3 spans 14 amino acids. Per the germline V gene, CDR1 is DFQATT and CDR2 is SNEGSKA (reference sequence). The chain's CDR3 is CSAQGGVLNTEAFF. The CDR3 coding sequence is TGCAGTGCGCAAGGGGGGGTTTTGAACACTGAAGCTTTCTTT.

V gene TRBV9 combines with J gene TRBJ2-5; perhaps TRBD2 as D (7 bases). Between the trimmed V and J ends, which lost 3 bases and 5 bases, there was a span of 17 bases. Germline loops: CDR1 SGDLS, CDR2 YYNGEE. This CDR3 region has 15 residues. CDR3 nucleotide sequence: TGTGCCAGCAGCGCATCGGGGGGCCCAAGGGAGACCCAGTACTTC. Protein sequence: CASSASGGPRETQYF.

The V call is TRBV29-1, the J call TRBJ2-7; D is uncertain. The ends were cut back, 6 bases at V and 2 bases at J, with 11 bases in the middle. CDR3 length equals 12 residues. Germline CDR1 SQVTM, CDR2 ANQGSEA. The CDR3 is CSVGDWAYEQYF. The DNA for the CDR3 is TGCAGCGTGGGCGATTGGGCCTACGAGCAGTACTTC.

The genes are TRBV11-3 and TRBJ2-5; 7 bases align to TRBD2. CDR3 size: 14 residues. Germline loops: CDR1 SGHNT, CDR2 YENEEA. Unmatched junction bases numbered 4, after V lost 2 bases and J lost 4 bases. CDR3 nucleotides: TGTGCCAGCAGCTTAAGTCCGGGAGGAGAGACCCAGTACTTC. Encoded protein: CASSLSPGGETQYF.

This clonotype was observed a few times. The chain carries TRBV5-1 and TRBJ1-2, with TRBD1 identical over 7 bases. The CDR3 length is 12 residues. The germline gives CDR1 SGHRS, CDR2 YFSETQ. The ends lost 4 bases at V and 9 bases at J; junction bases unmatched: 6. CDR3 DNA: TGCGCCAGCAGCCTAGGGGGCGAGAGCTACACCTTC. This gives the protein CASSLGGESYTF.

J is TRBJ2-2 and V is TRBV4-1; weak D call: TRBD1 (6 bases). CDR3 size: 17 residues. V was cut by 5 bases and J by 2 bases, with 18 bases left in between. Germline V CDR1 and CDR2: MGHRA, YSYEKL. CDR3 sequence (DNA): TGCGCCAGCAGCGAACTACCCGGGACACGCAACACCGGGGAGCTGTTTTTT. It specifies CASSELPGTRNTGELFF.

This clonotype was observed a handful of times. V and J are TRBV7-3 and TRBJ1-1; 11 positions agree with TRBD1. This CDR3 has 14 amino acids. J gave up 11 bases and V 6 bases, and 11 bases lay outside the gene matches. Germline CDR1 and CDR2: SGHTA and FQGTGA. The CDR3 DNA reads as TGTGCCAGCAGGGATTCCCGGGACAGGGGGAAGGCTTTCTTT. Translation gives CASRDSRDRGKAFF.

This clonotype was seen only a few times. The V gene is TRBV20-1, the J gene TRBJ2-7; 9 bases line up with TRBD2. The CDR3 loop spans 16 amino acids. Trimming took 0 bases from V and 3 from J; bases not matched to a gene: 9. Per the germline V gene, CDR1 is DFQATT and CDR2 is SNEGSKA (reference sequence). CDR3 sequence (DNA): TGCAGTGCTAGAGATGGAGGACTAGCGCCGGGCTACGAGCAGTACTTC. It yields the protein CSARDGGLAPGYEQYF.

This clonotype was detected only a few times. The chain links TRBV7-9 to TRBJ1-1; maybe TRBD1 (6 bases). V lost 5 bases and J 7 bases, leaving 11 bases between the germline ends. The CDR3 contains 12 residues. Germline V gene sequence: CDR1 SEHNR, CDR2 FQNEAQ (reference sequence). The CDR3 bases are TGTGCCAGCAGCCGCGGACAGAGTGAAGCTTTCTTT. It encodes CASSRGQSEAFF.

This clonotype was seen only a few times. The germline gene is not matched at one end of the junction; a read error may be the cause. The J gene is TRBJ2-2, the V gene TRBV7-9; perhaps TRBD1 as D (8 bases). The CDR3 extends over 14 amino acids. Looked up from germline, CDR1 is SEHNR and CDR2 is FQNEAQ (reference sequence). The CDR3 DNA follows: TGTGCCAACAGCGGGACAGGGAACACCGGGGAGCTGTTTTTT. This encodes CANSGTGNTGELFF.

The chain uses TRBV20-1 and TRBJ2-7; the match to TRBD1 covers 7 bases. Germline V gene lookup returns CDR1 DFQATT and CDR2 SNEGSKA (reference sequence). V lost 5 bases and J lost 6; bases outside the gene matches: 16. This CDR3 spans 15 amino acids. CDR3 sequence reads: CSAYASGTDLGEQYF. The CDR3 DNA sequence: TGCAGTGCTTATGCATCCGGGACAGATTTAGGCGAGCAGTACTTC.

In this sample, this clonotype turned up a few times. The J gene is TRBJ1-1, the V gene TRBV5-1, with 7 nucleotides matching TRBD1. CDR1 is SGHRS, CDR2 YFSETQ, per germline. V dropped 1 base and J dropped 4; count of bases not matched to a gene: 7. The CDR3 is 15 amino acids. The CDR3 DNA reads as TGCGCCAGCAGCTTGCTCCAGGGGGTAATCACTGAAGCTTTCTTT. It encodes CASSLLQGVITEAFF.

This clonotype was recorded a few times. J is TRBJ1-2 and V is TRBV7-9; TRBD1 is a possible D gene (5 bases). Deletions cut 4 bases from V and 4 bases from J, with 13 bases between. Germline assignment: CDR1 SEHNR and CDR2 FQNEAQ (reference sequence). This CDR3 has 14 amino acids. The DNA for the CDR3 is TGTGCCAGCAGCTCAAGGGGCAGTGGCTATGGCTACACCTTC. Translation: CASSSRGSGYGYTF. The full variable domain, with the rest looked up from reference TRBV7-9 and TRBJ1-2, is DTGVSQNPRHKITKRGQNVTFRCDPISEHNRLYWYRQTLGQGPEFLTYFQNEAQLEKSRLLSDRFSAERPKGSFSTLEIQRTEQGDSAMYLCASSSRGSGYGYTFGSGTRLTVV.

The chain links TRBV6-1 to TRBJ2-2, with 10 positions matching TRBD1. Germline V CDR1 and CDR2: MNHNS, SASEGT. This CDR3 region has 16 residues. The trim removed 10 bases at V and 6 bases at J, leaving 14 bases unmatched. The CDR3 sequence: CATKASRDRGSGELFF. The CDR3 DNA is TGTGCCACCAAAGCTTCCCGGGACAGGGGATCCGGGGAGCTGTTTTTT.

This chain connects TRBV5-1 to TRBJ1-6, with TRBD1 matching over 8 bases. Germline V gene lookup returns CDR1 SGHRS and CDR2 YFSETQ. The CDR3 has 16 amino acids. The junction had 9 bases not matched to a gene; V was cut back by 1 base and J by 9 bases. The CDR3 protein is CASSLQTGVNPSPLHF. In DNA form, the CDR3 reads TGCGCCAGCAGCTTGCAGACAGGGGTAAATCCTTCACCCCTCCACTTT.

V is TRBV20-1 and J is TRBJ2-3; D remains ambiguous. CDR1 is DFQATT, CDR2 SNEGSKA, per germline (reference sequence). The germline V and J ends were trimmed by 5 bases and 2 bases, with 11 bases remaining between them. This CDR3 comprises 13 residues. The CDR3 coding sequence is TGCAGTGCTTCCGGCCAGAACACAGATACGCAGTATTTT. Encoded protein: CSASGQNTDTQYF.

This sequence joins TRBV7-9 and TRBJ2-1, with 15 bases lining up with TRBD2. In germline, CDR1 is SEHNR, CDR2 FQNEAQ (reference sequence). J was trimmed by 0 bases and V by 5 bases; bases with no gene match: 11. The CDR3 spans 20 residues. The CDR3 protein is CASSLDPGLAGGHSYNEQFF. CDR3 in DNA: TGTGCCAGCAGCCTAGACCCGGGACTAGCGGGGGGCCACTCCTACAATGAGCAGTTCTTC.

This clonotype was observed a few times. The chain has TRBV7-3 and TRBJ2-5; no reliable D call. The CDR3 covers 13 residues. Germline values: CDR1 SGHTA, CDR2 FQGTGA. Trimming stripped 2 bases from V and 7 bases from J, with 11 bases between. The CDR3: CASSLDHPGTQYF. CDR3 bases: TGTGCCAGCAGCTTAGATCACCCAGGGACCCAGTACTTC.

The J gene is TRBJ2-4, the V gene TRBV12-3 or TRBV12-4; 7 bases are a match to TRBD1. V gave up 2 bases and J gave up 5 bases; unmatched junction bases: 6. This CDR3 region has 15 residues. The CDR3 spells CASSLFEGAQNIQYF. The DNA for the CDR3 is TGTGCCAGCAGTTTATTTGAGGGGGCGCAAAACATTCAGTACTTC.

This clonotype came up a few times. A read error may account for a junction end that differs from germline. The chain joins TRBV7-7 to TRBJ2-5; TRBD1 is a possible D gene (5 bases). This CDR3 is 12 amino acids long. Germline assignment: CDR1 SSHAT and CDR2 FNYEAQ (reference sequence). The CDR3 coding sequence is TGTGCTAGCAGCCAGGGCCGGGAGACCCAGTACTTC. Protein product: CASSQGRETQYF. Combining the CDR3 with reference TRBV7-7 and TRBJ2-5 gives the whole variable domain GAGVSQSPRYKVTKRGQDVTLRCDPISSHATLYWYQQALGQGPEFLTYFNYEAQPDKSGLPSDRFSAERPEGSISTLTIQRTEQRDSAMYRCASSQGRETQYFGPGTRLLVL.

This rearrangement joins TRBV4-3 to TRBJ2-7; 9 nucleotides align to TRBD1. The CDR3 covers 18 residues. V was pared by 2 bases and J by 3 bases, with 14 bases of the junction left unmatched. Germline lookup yields CDR1 LGHNA and CDR2 YSLEER. The CDR3: CASSQRHRDRAGFYEQYF. CDR3 DNA: TGCGCCAGCAGCCAACGCCACCGGGACAGGGCCGGGTTCTACGAGCAGTACTTC.